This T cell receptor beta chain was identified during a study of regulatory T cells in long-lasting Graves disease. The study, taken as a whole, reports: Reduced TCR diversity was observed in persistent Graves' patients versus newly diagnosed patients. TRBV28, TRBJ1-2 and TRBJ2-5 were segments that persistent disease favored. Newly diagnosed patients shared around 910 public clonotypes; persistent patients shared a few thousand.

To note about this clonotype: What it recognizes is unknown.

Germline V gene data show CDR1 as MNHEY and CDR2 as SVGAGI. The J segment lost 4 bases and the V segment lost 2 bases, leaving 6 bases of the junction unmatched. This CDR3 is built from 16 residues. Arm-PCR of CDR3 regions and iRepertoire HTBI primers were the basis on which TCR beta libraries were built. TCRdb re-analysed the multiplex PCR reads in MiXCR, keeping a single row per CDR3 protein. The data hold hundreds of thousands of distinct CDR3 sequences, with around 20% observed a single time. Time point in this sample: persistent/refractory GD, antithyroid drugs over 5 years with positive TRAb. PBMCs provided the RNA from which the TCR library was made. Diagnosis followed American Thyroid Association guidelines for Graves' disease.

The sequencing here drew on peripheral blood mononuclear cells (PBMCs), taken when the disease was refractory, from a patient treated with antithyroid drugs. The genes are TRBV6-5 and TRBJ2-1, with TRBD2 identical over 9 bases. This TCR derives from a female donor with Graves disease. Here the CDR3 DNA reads TGTGCCAGCAGTTACGGTGTGACTAGCGGATACAATGAGCAGTTCTTC. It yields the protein CASSYGVTSGYNEQFF.